A single sample gave rise to the 15 T cell receptor beta chains below, sequenced in a study of Graves' ophthalmopathy and Graves' hyperthyroidism. Amplified material comprised TCR beta CDR3 regions derived from RNA transcripts. Second-round multiplex PCR followed a first-round RT-PCR using HTBI primers. TCRdb analysed the multiplex PCR reads with MiXCR anew, one entry per CDR3 protein. Of approximately 330,000 distinct CDR3 sequences in the sample, roughly a sixth were seen once. The sample was peripheral blood. Source of these receptors: an adult man with Graves' ophthalmopathy.

This clonotype occurred many times. V usage is TRBV20-1 and J usage is TRBJ1-5; the D is unclear. Germline CDR1 DFQATT, CDR2 SNEGSKA (reference sequence). V was pared by 1 base and J by 0 bases, with 7 bases between. CDR3 length: 14 amino acids. In nucleotides, the CDR3 is TGCAGTGCTAGAGTTGACAATAGCAATCAGCCCCAGCATTTT. The encoded protein is CSARVDNSNQPQHF.

At least ten counts were recorded for this clonotype. CDR3 protein: CASSQALPREQYF. CDR3 bases: TGTGCCAGCAGCCAAGCTTTGCCTCGGGAGCAGTACTTC. The chain couples TRBV14 to TRBJ2-7; no clear D. Trimming removed 1 base at V and 7 bases at J, with 11 bases between. Germline assignment: CDR1 SGHDN and CDR2 FVKESK. This CDR3 has 13 amino acids. Using reference TRBV14 and TRBJ2-7 for the parts outside the CDR3, the full variable domain is EAGVTQFPSHSVIEKGQTVTLRCDPISGHDNLYWYRRVMGKEIKFLLHFVKESKQDESGMPNNRFLAERTGGTYSTLKVQPAELEDSGVYFCASSQALPREQYFGPGTRLTVT.

In its sample, this clonotype was seen many times. This rearrangement joins TRBV6-1 to TRBJ2-7; D is uncertain. Per the germline V gene, CDR1 is MNHNS and CDR2 is SASEGT. With 3 bases removed from V and 4 bases from J, the gap between germline ends came to 4 bases. The CDR3 extends over 11 amino acids. Here the CDR3 DNA reads TGTGCCAGCAGTGACGGGTACGAGCAGTACTTC. This translates into CASSDGYEQYF.

This clonotype was found many times. The rearrangement uses TRBV6-2 or TRBV6-3 and TRBJ2-3, with D possibly TRBD1 on 6 matching bases. The germline CDR1 and CDR2 sequences are MNHEY and SVGEGT. The CDR3 contains 14 residues. V lost 2 bases and J lost 3, with 9 bases in between. The CDR3 protein is CASSYGQGTDTQYF. The CDR3 bases are TGTGCCAGCAGTTACGGGCAGGGGACAGATACGCAGTATTTT.

This clonotype came up many times. The chain carries TRBV11-2 and TRBJ1-1, with D hard to call. The CDR3 length is 13 residues. Germline V gene sequence: CDR1 SGHAT, CDR2 FQNNGV. V lost 1 base and J 4 bases, leaving 7 bases between the germline ends. The CDR3, as DNA: TGTGCCAGCAGCTTAGTTCCGATCACTGAAGCTTTCTTT. This translates into CASSLVPITEAFF. Based on the CDR3 plus reference TRBV11-2 and TRBJ1-1, the full variable domain is EAGVAQSPRYKIIEKRQSVAFWCNPISGHATLYWYQQILGQGPKLLIQFQNNGVVDDSQLPKDRFSAERLKGVDSTLKIQPAKLEDSAVYLCASSLVPITEAFFGQGTRLTVV.

This clonotype was picked up many times. V gene TRBV7-8 combines with J gene TRBJ2-5; maybe TRBD1 (5 bases). The CDR3 totals 14 residues. Trimming stripped 5 bases from V and 1 base from J, with 11 bases between. Germline CDR1 SGHVS, CDR2 FQNEAQ. The CDR3 DNA is TGTGCCAGCAGCCCCCGGACACGCCAAGAGACCCAGTACTTC. Its protein is CASSPRTRQETQYF. Based on the CDR3 plus reference TRBV7-8 and TRBJ2-5, the full variable domain is GAGVSQSPRYKVAKRGQDVALRCDPISGHVSLFWYQQALGQGPEFLTYFQNEAQLDKSGLPSDRFFAERPEGSVSTLKIQRTQQEDSAVYLCASSPRTRQETQYFGPGTRLLVL.

This clonotype was counted at least ten times. The chain joins TRBV7-2 to TRBJ2-2; the match to TRBD2 covers 13 bases. The CDR3 is 19 residues long. Looked up from germline, CDR1 is SGHTA and CDR2 is FQGNSA. V gave up 1 base and J gave up 6 bases; unmatched junction bases: 11. The CDR3, as DNA: TGTGCCAGCAGCTTAGGACTAGCGGGGGGAAGTTTAGGATCCGGGGAGCTGTTTTTT. It is translated as CASSLGLAGGSLGSGELFF.

This clonotype was counted at least ten times. The rearrangement uses TRBV7-8 and TRBJ2-2; no clear D gene. The germline CDR1 and CDR2 sequences are SGHVS and FQNEAQ. V shed 3 bases and J shed 3 bases, with 14 bases lying between them. This CDR3 spans 16 amino acids. This chain's CDR3 is CASSLLRNPDTGELFF. CDR3 DNA: TGTGCCAGCAGCTTGCTTCGGAATCCGGACACCGGGGAGCTGTTTTTT.

This clonotype was seen at least ten times. The gene calls are TRBV20-1 and TRBJ2-5; 7 nucleotides match TRBD1. The CDR3 spans 13 residues. Per germline, CDR1 DFQATT and CDR2 SNEGSKA (reference sequence). V gave up 6 bases and J gave up 5 bases; unmatched junction bases: 9. The CDR3 protein is CSAGDRLVETQYF. In nucleotides, the CDR3 is TGCAGTGCCGGGGACAGACTCGTGGAGACCCAGTACTTC.

The chain has TRBV28 and TRBJ1-2; 11 bases line up with TRBD1. The CDR3 is made up of 16 amino acids. Germline values: CDR1 MDHEN, CDR2 SYDVKM. The J segment lost 3 bases and the V segment lost 5 bases, leaving 8 bases of the junction unmatched. The CDR3 sequence is CASSPPPGQGDYGYTF. The CDR3 DNA reads as TGTGCCAGCAGTCCGCCCCCGGGACAGGGGGACTATGGCTACACCTTC.

This clonotype was picked up many times. The V gene is TRBV12-3 or TRBV12-4, the J gene TRBJ1-1, with a tentative D call TRBD1 (5 bases). The V gene lost 6 bases and the J gene lost 4 bases, with 18 bases spanning the gap. The CDR3 has 15 residues. This CDR3 is CASRPTGVTVTEAFF. The CDR3 DNA reads TGTGCCAGCAGACCTACCGGGGTGACAGTCACTGAAGCTTTCTTT.

This clonotype appeared a few times. CDR3 region: CASSPLGTGTDETQYF. The CDR3 nucleotides are TGTGCCAGCAGTCCCCTCGGGACAGGGACGGACGAGACCCAGTACTTC. This chain uses TRBV27 with TRBJ2-5, with 9 positions matching TRBD1. Germline V gives CDR1 MNHEY, CDR2 SMNVEV (reference sequence). The trim removed 5 bases at V and 5 bases at J, leaving 12 bases unmatched. The CDR3 contains 16 residues.

This clonotype was counted many times. This chain joins TRBV30 and TRBJ1-3; D call uncertain. Germline CDR1 GTSNPN, CDR2 SVGIG (reference sequence). V lost 1 base and J 0 bases, leaving 4 bases between the germline ends. The CDR3 runs to 13 residues. CDR3 in amino acids: CAWSASSGNTIYF. The CDR3 DNA sequence: TGTGCCTGGAGTGCGAGCTCTGGAAACACCATATATTTT.

This clonotype was counted at least ten times. J is TRBJ1-1 and V is TRBV19; TRBD1 might be the D (5 bases). V was clipped by 6 bases and J by 6 bases, with 14 bases between them. The germline V gene has CDR1 LNHDA and CDR2 SQIVND (reference sequence). This CDR3 region has 13 residues. The CDR3 region has the DNA TGTGCCAGTAGCTTTTCAGGGAGGGCTGAAGCTTTCTTT. Translation gives CASSFSGRAEAFF. Using reference TRBV19 and TRBJ1-1 for the parts outside the CDR3, the full variable domain is DGGITQSPKYLFRKEGQNVTLSCEQNLNHDAMYWYRQDPGQGLRLIYYSQIVNDFQKGDIAEGYSVSREKKESFPLTVTSAQKNPTAFYLCASSFSGRAEAFFGQGTRLTVV.

This clonotype was counted many times. This chain links TRBV28 with TRBJ2-7; 9 bases line up with TRBD1. This CDR3 is built from 17 residues. Germline CDR1 reads MDHEN; CDR2 reads SYDVKM. V trimming: 1 base; J trimming: 2 bases; junction bases outside the gene matches: 9. DNA for the CDR3: TGTGCCAGCAGTTTATTCTTAGGACAGGGGTCGACCTACGAGCAGTACTTC. The encoded protein is CASSLFLGQGSTYEQYF.